Listed here are 10 T cell receptor beta chains from one sample, sequenced in a study of beta chain features in type 1 diabetes (dated by TCRdb to 2016 to 2018). Library preparation used the immunoSEQ multiplex PCR assay. The entire amount of isolated RNA was reverse transcribed using the High Capacity cDNA Reverse Transcription Kit, so the sequenced TCRB transcripts were expressed ones. TCRdb obtained this table from immuneACCESS and retained in-frame rearrangements with V and J assigned. These tables miss some clones; where compared with another copy, unresolved V genes account for less than half of the shortfall, and the remainder is unexplained. A total of 860,000 or so clones appear in this sample, about 17% of them only once. About 0.025% of the sample rests with the top ten. Sequenced material: naive CD4+ T cells from blood. The cell subset or site label here, explained by the study, means: true naive CD4+ T cells. These receptor sequences come from a woman aged 18-35 years in good health.

This chain joins TRBV7-2 and TRBJ2-7; D unresolved. Trimming stripped 2 bases from V and 6 bases from J, with 8 bases between. From germline, CDR1 is SGHTA and CDR2 FQGNSA. This CDR3 has 12 residues. CDR3 region: CASSLMTTEQYF. CDR3 DNA: TGTGCCAGCAGCTTAATGACGACCGAGCAGTACTTC.

The V and J genes are TRBV2 and TRBJ2-5; D uncertain. Germline CDR1 reads SNHLY; CDR2 reads FYNNEI. With 10 bases removed from V and 5 bases from J, the gap between germline ends came to 17 bases. The length of the CDR3 is 13 residues. The CDR3 region is CAKQRDLGETQYF. CDR3 nucleotides: TGTGCCAAACAGCGCGATCTAGGGGAGACCCAGTACTTC.

The chain employs TRBV10-3 and TRBJ2-1, with 13 bases that match TRBD2. The CDR3 totals 17 residues. Germline assignment: CDR1 ENHRY and CDR2 SYGVKD. Trimming at V came to 4 bases and at J to 4 bases, leaving 7 bases not matched to a gene. The CDR3, as DNA: TGTGCCATCAGTGGGGCTGGGACTAGCGGGACTTACAATGAGCAGTTCTTC. It translates to CAISGAGTSGTYNEQFF.

This chain connects TRBV11-3 to TRBJ1-1, with a weak D call TRBD1 (5 bases). CDR1 is SGHNT and CDR2 is YENEEA in the germline V gene. The CDR3 covers 13 residues. Between the trimmed V and J ends, which lost 5 bases and 1 base, there was a span of 8 bases. The CDR3: CASSIQENTEAFF. The CDR3 DNA follows: TGTGCCAGCAGCATACAGGAGAACACTGAAGCTTTCTTT.

As DNA, the CDR3 is TGTGCCAGCAGTGGGGGGATAAACACTGAAGCTTTCTTT. It specifies CASSGGINTEAFF. The genes are TRBV6-1 and TRBJ1-1; possibly TRBD1 for D (5 bases). Germline CDR1 and CDR2: MNHNS and SASEGT. The CDR3 covers 13 residues. Trimming stripped 4 bases from V and 2 bases from J, with 8 bases between.

In its sample, this clone was seen a few times. CDR3 loop: CASSLVTSLYEQFF. The CDR3 DNA reads as TGTGCCAGCAGTTTAGTAACCAGTCTGTATGAGCAGTTCTTC. The V and J genes are TRBV28 and TRBJ2-1; D call uncertain. The CDR3 extends over 14 amino acids. Germline CDR1 is MDHEN and CDR2 is SYDVKM. The V gene lost 2 bases and the J gene lost 8 bases, with 13 bases spanning the gap.

This clone turned up a few times. The chain carries TRBV7-2 and TRBJ2-3; 9 bases are shared with TRBD2. CDR3 length: 15 amino acids. The V gene's germline CDR1 is SGHTA and CDR2 FQGNSA. V dropped 7 bases and J dropped 4; count of bases not matched to a gene: 9. The CDR3 DNA sequence: TGTGCCAGCACCCTTAGCGGGAGTCCCCCAGATACGCAGTATTTT. This translates into CASTLSGSPPDTQYF. Complete variable domain (other parts from reference TRBV7-2 and TRBJ2-3): GAGVSQSPSNKVTEKGKDVELRCDPISGHTALYWYRQSLGQGLEFLIYFQGNSAPDKSGLPSDRFSAERTGGSVSTLTIQRTQQEDSAVYLCASTLSGSPPDTQYFGPGTRLTVL.

This clone has more than one count but fewer than ten. The chain links TRBV7-2 to TRBJ2-1; 8 bases fit TRBD2. V dropped 2 bases and J dropped 5; count of bases not matched to a gene: 11. Germline V lookup: CDR1 SGHTA, CDR2 FQGNSA. The CDR3 loop spans 17 amino acids. The CDR3 region is CASSLQLREAINNEQFF. CDR3 DNA: TGTGCCAGCAGCTTACAATTGCGGGAGGCCATTAACAATGAGCAGTTCTTC.

V gene TRBV7-8 combines with J gene TRBJ2-2, with TRBD1 identical over 7 bases. Trimming removed 5 bases from V and 8 bases from J; junction bases left unmatched: 14. This CDR3 contains 16 residues. Germline V gives CDR1 SGHVS, CDR2 FQNEAQ. The CDR3 DNA reads TGTGCCAGCAGCAAGGGACAGACCCTAACTCGGGGGGAGCTGTTTTTT. Amino acid sequence: CASSKGQTLTRGELFF.

The rearrangement joins TRBV5-1 to TRBJ2-7; 11 nucleotides align to TRBD2. V shed 1 base and J 5 bases; nucleotides not matched to a gene: 5. This CDR3 spans 15 amino acids. Germline loops: CDR1 SGHRS, CDR2 YFSETQ. Here the CDR3 reads CASSLILAGVHEQYF. CDR3 nucleotide sequence: TGCGCCAGCAGCTTGATACTAGCGGGAGTACACGAGCAGTACTTC.